This record looks at one TCR beta chain sequence and its context. Its antigen is currently unknown. An end of the junction does not agree with germline; a read error may underlie this. This entry comes from a study of cytomegalovirus exposure and HLA in healthy donors. Study as a whole: Genetic ancestry analysis placed around 76% of the 400 or so donors that were genotyped in the Caucasian-associated cluster.

Primers: 60 Vbeta forward and 13 Jbeta reverse. Using immunoSEQ multiplex PCR, the repertoire was profiled, and TCRdb retains in-frame clones only, with some absent. The table has about 130,000 clones, 76% seen once. The germline CDR1 and CDR2 sequences are SNHLY and FYNNEI. CDR3 size: 15 residues. Study-level findings and limits: Most TCR sequences were seen very rarely across donors, but some public TCRs occurred in many. Analysis was performed later, and it showed HLA-associated TCR beta chains to be more clonally expanded than equally common others.

The chain has TRBV2 and TRBJ2-3; tentatively, D is TRBD2 (5 bases). Sequenced sample: PBMCs. The source is a man in his forties in good health and CMV-seronegative. CDR3 bases: TGTGTCAGCAGTGAAGAAGGACTGAGCACAGATACGCAGTATTTT. Translating gives CVSSEEGLSTDTQYF.